Listed below are T cell receptor beta chains from one sample, sequenced in a study of memory CD4+ T cells and cytomegalovirus serostatus. Libraries were prepared by immunoSEQ multiplex PCR; TCRdb keeps only in-frame clonotypes and omits some of them. The repertoire includes 30,000 to 40,000 clones, 70% to 80% of them detected once, and roughly 5% sits in the top ten. The specimen sequenced was memory CD4+ T cells from blood. Receptors were obtained from an adult in good health and CMV-seropositive. CDR3s include the opening cysteine and the closing phenylalanine or tryptophan.

V gene | CDR3 protein
TRBV27 | CASSYDKIAAKNIQYF
TRBV19 | CASTVLGEGGNQPQHF
TRBV7-3 | CASGGGVTDTQYF
TRBV5-4 | CASSSTGVDGYTF
TRBV27 | CASSLRGRGEQYF
TRBV2 | CATRGGYTF
TRBV7-8 | CASSLIQGWDQPQHF
TRBV9 | CASSVGNMNTEAFF
TRBV10-3 | CAISPWPSGTPYEQYF
TRBV6-6 | CASSRQGNEKLFF
TRBV7-2 | CASSTSGGAGNEQFF
TRBV7-3 | CASSLQGADTQYF
TRBV6-1 | CASSEAQSTDTQYF
TRBV5-1 | CASSFRDGPGVTSLANYGYTF
TRBV9 | CASSAVHRGRDEQYF
TRBV29-1 | CSVVVNTEAFF
TRBV19 | CASSMAAQGQETQYF
TRBV6-5 | CASTKGSGIYEQYF